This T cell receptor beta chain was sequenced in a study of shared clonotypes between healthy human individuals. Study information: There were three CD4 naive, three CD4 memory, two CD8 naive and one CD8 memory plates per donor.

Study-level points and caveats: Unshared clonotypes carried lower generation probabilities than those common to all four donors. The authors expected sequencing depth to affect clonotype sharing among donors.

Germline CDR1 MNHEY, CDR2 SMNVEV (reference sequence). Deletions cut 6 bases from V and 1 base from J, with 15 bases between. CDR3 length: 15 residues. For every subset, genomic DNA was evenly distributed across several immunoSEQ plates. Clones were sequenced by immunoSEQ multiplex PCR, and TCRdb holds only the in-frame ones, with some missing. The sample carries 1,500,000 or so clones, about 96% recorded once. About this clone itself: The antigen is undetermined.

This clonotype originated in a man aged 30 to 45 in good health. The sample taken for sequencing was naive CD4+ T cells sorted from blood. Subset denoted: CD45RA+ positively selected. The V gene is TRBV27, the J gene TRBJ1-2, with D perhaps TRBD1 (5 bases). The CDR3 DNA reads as TGTGCCAGCAGCCCCGGAGGAGGGGTTAACTATGGCTACACCTTC. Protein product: CASSPGGGVNYGYTF.